This TCR beta chain was identified in a study of cytomegalovirus exposure and HLA in healthy donors. Germline V CDR1 and CDR2: LGHNA, YSLEER. The CDR3 extends over 18 amino acids. V gave up 2 bases and J gave up 0 bases; unmatched junction bases: 7. The PCR ran on 60 Vbeta and 13 Jbeta primers. The data were produced by immunoSEQ multiplex PCR, yet TCRdb's version contains in-frame clones alone and is incomplete. The repertoire holds 210,000 or so clones, with under 90% as singletons. The source material was PBMCs. This receptor was identified in a human donor in good health. The rearrangement uses TRBV4-3 and TRBJ2-1; 10 nucleotides match TRBD2. The CDR3 sequence is CASSQTSGRAGSYNEQFF. In DNA, the CDR3 is TGCGCCAGCAGCCAAACCAGCGGGAGGGCCGGCTCCTACAATGAGCAGTTCTTC.